The entry below describes one T cell receptor (beta chain). As yet, its antigen is unknown. With 5 bases clipped from V and 2 bases from J, the junction kept 2 bases outside the gene matches. The V gene's germline CDR1 is KGHSH and CDR2 LQKENI. This CDR3 comprises 14 residues. TCR beta cDNA libraries included unique molecular identifiers. MiXCR, applied by TCRdb to the PCR reads, yields one record per CDR3 protein. The sample lists 740,000 or so distinct CDR3 sequences; approximately 53% were seen once. This record belongs to a study of post-analysis software for immune sequencing data. Study results and caveats: Samples sharing a preparation batch grouped tightly together when assessed by F measure. Controls showed significantly higher normalized Chao1 diversity than did multiple sclerosis patients. Among roughly five TRBV segments more frequent in patients than controls were TRBV5-6, TRBV5-1 and TRBV20-1.

The clonotype was recovered from a girl aged 5-17 years with multiple sclerosis. The chain combines TRBV18 with TRBJ2-5; 10 bases fit TRBD1. What was sequenced was blood. In nucleotides, the CDR3 is TGTGCCAGCTCATCGGACAGGGGGCAAGAGACCCAGTACTTC. Translation gives CASSSDRGQETQYF.